The rows below give T cell receptor beta chains drawn from one sample of a study of T cell responses to AZD1222 COVID-19 vaccine. Using immunoSEQ multiplex PCR, the repertoire was profiled, and TCRdb retains in-frame clones only, with some absent. Of fewer than 150,000 clones listed, around four fifths are singletons. Source: peripheral blood, taken on day 0 of AZD1222 vaccination. The receptors originated from an adult in good health. Each CDR3 is given with its conserved first and last residue. D genes are given only for firm matches.

v_gene	d_gene	j_gene	CDR3aa
TRBV14	TRBD1	TRBJ1-4	CASSQRPGTGGANEKLFF
TRBV28	-	TRBJ1-1	CASSFFRGNTEAFF
TRBV5-8	-	TRBJ1-5	CASRVGGQASNQPQHF
TRBV19	-	TRBJ1-1	CASSIGTEAFF
TRBV7-9	-	TRBJ2-7	CASSLRGAGEQYF
TRBV5-4	-	TRBJ1-4	CASSLDGNEKLFF
TRBV30	TRBD1	TRBJ1-2	CAWSRIAGGYGYTF
TRBV5-1	-	TRBJ2-4	CASSFGAAKNIQYF
TRBV27	TRBD1	TRBJ1-6	CASSPDRAIAQSYNSPLHF
TRBV29-1	TRBD1	TRBJ2-7	CSVLTGAGVSYEQYF
TRBV7-3	-	TRBJ1-1	CASSLKRNTEAFF
TRBV19	-	TRBJ1-3	CASSIPTPGNTIYF
TRBV12-2	-	TRBJ1-6	CASRCPRDRGTCSPLHF
TRBV7-2	TRBD2	TRBJ2-6	CASSPWEGSGANVLTF
TRBV3-1/TRBV3-2	-	TRBJ1-1	CASSQGWLGQAFF